These 28 T cell receptor beta chains were all obtained from the same sample, sequenced in a study of human T cells and chemical hapten exposure. One entry per CDR3 protein, called by TCRdb with MiXCR from the RACE reads. The table records some 110,000 distinct CDR3 sequences, about 12% of them present only once. Described time point: pre-sensitization, week 0. Treatment reported: therapeutic diphenylcyclopropenone sensitization with weekly scalp DPC. The sample was whole blood, taken in connection with sensitization to the hapten diphenylcyclopropenone (DPC). These receptors all come from a woman aged 45-59 years with alopecia areata. Some clones in this sample may be carry-over from other donors' samples.

This clonotype was counted only a few times. The chain is built from TRBV7-9 and TRBJ1-1, with D unclear. The CDR3 runs 16 residues. V shed 6 bases and J shed 4 bases, with 21 bases lying between them. Looked up from germline, CDR1 is SEHNR and CDR2 is FQNEAQ (reference sequence). This CDR3 reads CASSTPRGGVGTEAFF. The CDR3 DNA reads TGTGCCAGCAGTACCCCCCGCGGCGGAGTAGGCACTGAAGCTTTCTTT.

This clonotype was picked up a small number of times. The rearrangement links TRBV3-1 to TRBJ1-5, with TRBD1 as a possible D gene (6 bases). The V gene's germline CDR1 is LGHDT and CDR2 YNNKEL (reference sequence). CDR3 length: 13 residues. Trimming left V 1 base short and J 8 bases short, with 9 bases between. CDR3 bases: TGTGCCAGCAGCCAAGGGGGACAAAAGCCCCAGCATTTT. Translated, it gives CASSQGGQKPQHF.

This clonotype was seen more than once but under ten times. This chain connects TRBV21-1 to TRBJ2-5; the table's TRBD1 call for D was not verified on the DNA. TRBV21-1 is a pseudogene locus. This CDR3 has 17 residues. CDR3 nucleotide sequence: TGTGCCAGCAGCAAAATCTCTCGCCCCGACGGCCAAGAGACCCAGTACTTC. The encoded protein is CASSKISRPDGQETQYF.

The chain joins TRBV7-2 to TRBJ1-1; TRBD1 agrees at 8 bases. CDR3 length equals 15 residues. V lost 4 bases and J lost 1; bases outside the gene matches: 5. Germline CDR1 and CDR2: SGHTA and FQGNSA. CDR3 region: CASSSQGAGNTEAFF. The DNA for the CDR3 is TGTGCCAGCAGCTCTCAGGGGGCAGGGAACACTGAAGCTTTCTTT. Full variable domain (remainder filled in from reference TRBV7-2 and TRBJ1-1): GAGVSQSPSNKVTEKGKDVELRCDPISGHTALYWYRQSLGQGLEFLIYFQGNSAPDKSGLPSDRFSAERTGGSVSTLTIQRTQQEDSAVYLCASSSQGAGNTEAFFGQGTRLTVV.

This clonotype was detected a few times. The V call is TRBV28, the J call TRBJ1-5; no definite D call. Trimming removed 5 bases at V and 5 bases at J, with 10 bases between. Germline-derived CDR1 and CDR2 are MDHEN and SYDVKM. The CDR3 is 13 residues long. CDR3 sequence (DNA): TGTGCCAGCAGTCTCTGGAGTTATCAGCCCCAGCATTTT. The encoded protein is CASSLWSYQPQHF. The full variable domain, completed using reference TRBV28 and TRBJ1-5, is DVKVTQSSRYLVKRTGEKVFLECVQDMDHENMFWYRQDPGLGLRLIYFSYDVKMKEKGDIPEGYSVSREKKERFSLILESASTNQTSMYLCASSLWSYQPQHFGDGTRLSIL.

This clonotype was picked up a small number of times. This chain links TRBV28 with TRBJ2-7; 7 bases fit TRBD2. V shed 7 bases and J 6 bases; nucleotides not matched to a gene: 6. CDR1 is MDHEN and CDR2 is SYDVKM in the germline V gene. CDR3 size: 12 residues. DNA for the CDR3: TGTGCCAGCAACCTAGCGGTTTCCGAGCAGTACTTC. It yields the protein CASNLAVSEQYF. Filled out from reference TRBV28 and TRBJ2-7, the complete variable domain reads DVKVTQSSRYLVKRTGEKVFLECVQDMDHENMFWYRQDPGLGLRLIYFSYDVKMKEKGDIPEGYSVSREKKERFSLILESASTNQTSMYLCASNLAVSEQYFGPGTRLTVT.

The table lists this clonotype with a few counts. The V call is TRBV9, the J call TRBJ2-1; possible D gene TRBD2, 5 bases. The germline gives CDR1 SGDLS, CDR2 YYNGEE. The CDR3 has 14 residues. Trimming shortened V by 0 bases and J by 6 bases, and 10 bases separated the two germline ends. DNA for the CDR3: TGTGCCAGCAGCGTAGCCCCGGACTCCAATGAGCAGTTCTTC. It yields the protein CASSVAPDSNEQFF. The whole variable domain, filled in from reference TRBV9 and TRBJ2-1, reads DSGVTQTPKHLITATGQRVTLRCSPRSGDLSVYWYQQSLDQGLQFLIQYYNGEERAKGNILERFSAQQFPDLHSELNLSSLELGDSALYFCASSVAPDSNEQFFGPGTRLTVL.

This clonotype was picked up many times. The DNA for the CDR3 is TGTGCCAGCAGACCCCCACAGAAATTACAGCATTTT. It translates to CASRPPQKLQHF. The chain is built from TRBV28 and TRBJ1-5, with D unresolved. Per the germline V gene, CDR1 is MDHEN and CDR2 is SYDVKM. Trimming removed 6 bases at V and 13 bases at J, with 16 bases between. CDR3 size: 12 residues.

The chain employs TRBV18 and TRBJ2-3; TRBD2 matches at 7 bases. Germline lookup yields CDR1 KGHSH and CDR2 LQKENI. The CDR3 is made up of 18 amino acids. V shed 6 bases, J shed 2 bases, and the junction held 17 bases outside the gene matches. The CDR3 protein is CASSRQTFLADLTDTQYF. The CDR3 DNA follows: TGTGCCAGCTCGCGTCAAACGTTTCTAGCGGACCTCACAGATACGCAGTATTTT. The variable domain in full, completed from reference TRBV18 and TRBJ2-3, reads NAGVMQNPRHLVRRRGQEARLRCSPMKGHSHVYWYRQLPEEGLKFMVYLQKENIIDESGMPKERFSAEFPKEGPSILRIQQVVRGDSAAYFCASSRQTFLADLTDTQYFGPGTRLTVL.

This clonotype was counted many times. The gene calls are TRBV29-1 and TRBJ1-2; 7 bases map to TRBD1. Germline values: CDR1 SQVTM, CDR2 ANQGSEA. The CDR3 has 15 residues. Trimming cost V 6 bases and J 8 bases; bases outside gene matches: 18. This CDR3 is CSVGGHLQGNEGYTF. The CDR3 DNA is TGCAGCGTCGGGGGGCACTTACAGGGGAATGAGGGCTACACCTTC.

This clonotype came up a few times. The V gene is TRBV12-3 or TRBV12-4, the J gene TRBJ1-2, with no clear D. The V end was cut by 6 bases, the J end by 5 bases, with 10 bases between. CDR3 size: 12 residues. This CDR3 reads CASSPSWYGYTF. The CDR3 region has the DNA TGTGCCAGCAGCCCCAGCTGGTATGGCTACACCTTC.

Only one count was recorded for this clonotype. This rearrangement joins TRBV28 to TRBJ1-1, with D possibly being TRBD1 (6 bases). This CDR3 spans 14 amino acids. Between the trimmed V and J ends, which lost 5 bases and 1 base, there was a span of 11 bases. From germline, CDR1 is MDHEN and CDR2 SYDVKM. CDR3 coding DNA: TGTGCCAGCAGTCGTACAGGGTGGAACACTGAAGCTTTCTTT. Protein: CASSRTGWNTEAFF.

The chain couples TRBV7-9 to TRBJ2-7; TRBD2 is a possible D gene (6 bases). Germline CDR1 and CDR2: SEHNR and FQNEAQ (reference sequence). V gave up 8 bases and J gave up 5 bases, with 13 bases separating them. The CDR3 sequence is 12 residues long. The CDR3 loop is CASLAGSHEQYF. DNA of the CDR3: TGTGCCAGCCTGGCGGGATCCCACGAGCAGTACTTC.

This clonotype was counted a few times. This chain joins TRBV27 and TRBJ2-3, with 10 bases lining up with TRBD2. The V gene end was trimmed by 7 bases and the J gene end by 2 bases; junction bases not matched to a gene: 9. The CDR3 length is 16 residues. CDR1 and CDR2 from the germline V gene are MNHEY and SMNVEV (reference sequence). The CDR3, as DNA: TGTGCCAGCAAGAGAGCGGGAGGGCCACCCACAGATACGCAGTATTTT. Its translation is CASKRAGGPPTDTQYF.

Many counts were recorded for this clonotype. The genes are TRBV28 and TRBJ2-7; tentatively, D is TRBD2 (7 bases). Germline CDR1 reads MDHEN; CDR2 reads SYDVKM. Trimming pared 4 bases from V and 3 bases from J, leaving 16 bases between. The CDR3 is made up of 15 amino acids. As DNA, the CDR3 is TGTGCCAGCAGTTCCCCTTCAGGGGAGGGCTACGAGCAGTACTTC. It yields the protein CASSSPSGEGYEQYF.

Many counts were recorded for this clonotype. The V call is TRBV29-1, the J call TRBJ1-5, with D perhaps TRBD1 (6 bases). Germline V gives CDR1 SQVTM, CDR2 ANQGSEA. The V and J ends lost 6 bases and 1 base respectively, with 10 bases between them. The CDR3 loop spans 13 amino acids. The CDR3 is CSVSGQSNQPQHF. In nucleotides, the CDR3 is TGCAGCGTCTCTGGACAGAGCAATCAGCCCCAGCATTTT.

At least ten counts were recorded for this clonotype. The genes are TRBV5-1 and TRBJ1-4; tentatively, D is TRBD1 (5 bases). Germline V CDR1 and CDR2: SGHRS, YFSETQ. V lost 4 bases and J 3 bases, leaving 13 bases between the germline ends. The CDR3 spans 15 residues. The CDR3 DNA reads TGCGCCAGCAGCGCTAGAGGGGATTCTAATGAAAAACTGTTTTTT. Its protein product is CASSARGDSNEKLFF.

This chain joins TRBV7-9 and TRBJ2-2; D is unresolved. Trimming left V 7 bases short and J 3 bases short, with 9 bases between. The CDR3 spans 13 residues. Germline V CDR1 and CDR2: SEHNR, FQNEAQ (reference sequence). Here the CDR3 DNA reads TGTGCCAGCACCGAAGGGCACACCGGGGAGCTGTTTTTT. Translated, it gives CASTEGHTGELFF.

Regarding this clonotype: The junction shows a germline mismatch at one end, possibly a read error. The chain uses TRBV20-1 and TRBJ2-1; 11 bases are shared with TRBD2. CDR3 length equals 15 residues. Germline V gene sequence: CDR1 DFQATT, CDR2 SNEGSKA (reference sequence). The chain's CDR3 is CSAPTSGKSFNEQFF. The CDR3 DNA reads TGCAGTGCACCGACTAGCGGGAAGTCCTTCAATGAGCAGTTCTTC.

This clonotype appeared many times. The chain recombines TRBV7-2 with TRBJ1-5; maybe TRBD1 (5 bases). The CDR3 consists of 15 residues. CDR1 and CDR2 (germline): SGHTA, FQGNSA. V dropped 5 bases and J dropped 1 base, with 12 bases sitting between them. CDR3 DNA: TGTGCCAGCAGCCCAGGTGGGGGGAGCAATCAGCCCCAGCATTTT. Protein product: CASSPGGGSNQPQHF.

The rearrangement uses TRBV2 and TRBJ2-3, with a tentative D call TRBD1 (6 bases). This CDR3 is built from 13 residues. Per the germline V gene, CDR1 is SNHLY and CDR2 is FYNNEI. The V and J ends lost 6 bases and 2 bases respectively, with 9 bases between them. Here the CDR3 DNA reads TGTGCCAGCAGGGACAGCTACACAGATACGCAGTATTTT. It translates to CASRDSYTDTQYF.

This clonotype was seen a handful of times. The rearrangement links TRBV19 to TRBJ2-7; 7 bases align to TRBD2. Germline CDR1 and CDR2: LNHDA and SQIVND (reference sequence). The CDR3 has 16 amino acids. The ends lost 0 bases at V and 4 bases at J; junction bases unmatched: 9. CDR3 bases: TGTGCCAGTAGTATAGAGGGAGGGCGATCGTTGTACGAGCAGTACTTC. This translates into CASSIEGGRSLYEQYF.

This clonotype was seen more than once but under ten times. The V gene is TRBV7-6, the J gene TRBJ2-3; 9 bases match TRBD1. CDR1 is SGHVS and CDR2 is FNYEAQ in the germline V gene. CDR3 length: 15 residues. V was clipped by 0 bases and J by 8 bases; unmatched bases: 6. CDR3: CASSLAGTGSSTQYF. DNA of the CDR3: TGTGCCAGCAGCTTAGCGGGGACAGGGTCGTCTACGCAGTATTTT.

The rearrangement links TRBV28 to TRBJ1-4; TRBD1 matches 7 bases. The CDR3 length is 14 residues. Germline V lookup: CDR1 MDHEN, CDR2 SYDVKM. The ends lost 5 bases at V and 10 bases at J; junction bases unmatched: 10. The DNA of the CDR3 is TGTGCCAGCAGTCCCCGGGACAGCCGGGTAAAACTGTTTTTT. Translating it yields CASSPRDSRVKLFF.

This clonotype was found many times. The chain is built from TRBV20-1 and TRBJ1-5; 7 bases align to TRBD1. The germline CDR1 and CDR2 sequences are DFQATT and SNEGSKA (reference sequence). V was pared by 6 bases and J by 3 bases, with 11 bases of the junction left unmatched. The CDR3 spans 15 residues. This CDR3 reads CSATPRGNYNQPQHF. CDR3 bases: TGCAGTGCAACACCCAGGGGGAACTACAATCAGCCCCAGCATTTT.

This clonotype turned up a few times. The genes are TRBV7-9 and TRBJ2-2; D gene unclear. Trimming removed 6 bases from V and 7 bases from J, with 12 bases in between. The length of the CDR3 is 13 residues. Germline values: CDR1 SEHNR, CDR2 FQNEAQ (reference sequence). CDR3 protein: CASRREPIGELFF. DNA for the CDR3: TGTGCCAGCAGAAGGGAACCGATCGGGGAGCTGTTTTTT. Filled out from reference TRBV7-9 and TRBJ2-2, the complete variable domain reads DTGVSQNPRHKITKRGQNVTFRCDPISEHNRLYWYRQTLGQGPEFLTYFQNEAQLEKSRLLSDRFSAERPKGSFSTLEIQRTEQGDSAMYLCASRREPIGELFFGEGSRLTVL.

This clonotype has more than one count but fewer than ten. The chain combines TRBV7-8 with TRBJ2-2; 9 bases agree with TRBD2. Germline CDR1 and CDR2: SGHVS and FQNEAQ. After removal of 2 bases from V and 7 bases from J, the junction contained 8 bases not matched to a gene. This CDR3 spans 16 amino acids. The CDR3 nucleotides read TGTGCCAGCAGCTTAACTAGCGGGTTCTACGGCGGGGAGCTGTTTTTT. As protein: CASSLTSGFYGGELFF.

This clonotype was seen at least ten times. The chain joins TRBV5-1 to TRBJ2-2; 12 positions match TRBD2. Germline-derived CDR1 and CDR2 are SGHRS and YFSETQ. The junction had 7 bases not matched to a gene; V was cut back by 3 bases and J by 4 bases. This CDR3 is 17 amino acids long. CDR3 DNA sequence: TGCGCCAGCAGCTACCGACTAGCGGGAGATCTCACCGGGGAGCTGTTTTTT. Amino acid sequence: CASSYRLAGDLTGELFF.